The next 18 T cell receptor beta chains were all read from a single sample in a study of blood T cell repertoires in COVID-19. Method: immunoSEQ multiplex PCR; TCRdb's copy keeps in-frame clones and lacks some. The sample includes over 600,000 clones, 85% to 90% of them seen just once. Sequenced input: peripheral blood. These receptors all stem from a woman aged 18-29 years with acute or convalescent COVID-19.

The genes are TRBV28 and TRBJ1-1; D not certain. Trimming took off 1 base at V and 2 bases at J, with 14 bases between the two ends. Germline V gives CDR1 MDHEN, CDR2 SYDVKM. This CDR3 has 16 residues. In nucleotides, the CDR3 is TGTGCCAGCAGTTTATACCCTGAGCTTAAAAACACTGAAGCTTTCTTT. Translating gives CASSLYPELKNTEAFF.

The chain combines TRBV12-5 with TRBJ1-2, with 10 bases fitting TRBD1. Germline V gene sequence: CDR1 LGHNT, CDR2 FRNRAP. The CDR3 has 16 amino acids. The ends lost 2 bases at V and 8 bases at J; junction bases unmatched: 11. The CDR3: CASGLPLGQGVAGYTF. CDR3 nucleotide sequence: TGTGCTAGTGGTTTGCCCCTCGGACAGGGGGTGGCCGGCTACACCTTC.

This chain links TRBV9 with TRBJ1-6; 7 bases map to TRBD1. V was pared by 0 bases and J by 5 bases, with 5 bases of the junction left unmatched. In germline, CDR1 is SGDLS, CDR2 YYNGEE. The length of the CDR3 is 16 residues. The CDR3 is CASSVGGTENNSPLHF. The CDR3 coding sequence is TGTGCCAGCAGCGTAGGGGGGACAGAAAATAATTCACCCCTCCACTTT. The full variable domain, rest sourced from reference TRBV9 and TRBJ1-6, is DSGVTQTPKHLITATGQRVTLRCSPRSGDLSVYWYQQSLDQGLQFLIQYYNGEERAKGNILERFSAQQFPDLHSELNLSSLELGDSALYFCASSVGGTENNSPLHFGNGTRLTVT.

This clone was recorded only once. This same CDR3 is encoded by further DNA sequences in the sample. The chain is built from TRBV9 and TRBJ1-2, with D possibly being TRBD1 (5 bases). With 0 bases removed from V and 8 bases from J, the gap between germline ends came to 11 bases. This CDR3 has 13 residues. Per the germline V gene, CDR1 is SGDLS and CDR2 is YYNGEE. The CDR3 loop reads CASSVGTGGGYTF. For the CDR3, the DNA is TGTGCCAGCAGCGTAGGAACCGGGGGAGGCTACACCTTC.

The chain has TRBV5-6 and TRBJ1-3; D is uncertain. CDR1 is SGHDT and CDR2 is YYEEEE in the germline V gene. V was shortened by 2 bases and J by 1 base, with 16 bases between the two germline ends. CDR3 length: 17 amino acids. The CDR3 is CASSFLPGEDSGNTIYF. The CDR3 DNA reads TGTGCCAGCAGCTTCCTACCAGGTGAAGATTCTGGAAACACCATATATTTT.

The chain couples TRBV27 to TRBJ2-1; D perhaps matches TRBD1 (6 bases). This CDR3 is 14 amino acids long. The ends were cut back, 2 bases at V and 6 bases at J, with 11 bases in the middle. Germline CDR1 and CDR2: MNHEY and SMNVEV (reference sequence). The chain's CDR3 is CASSLPGTPNEQFF. As DNA, the CDR3 is TGTGCCAGCAGTTTACCGGGGACACCCAATGAGCAGTTCTTC.

Worth noting for this clone: This specimen includes other DNA sequences encoding the same CDR3. The chain is built from TRBV5-1 and TRBJ1-4; possible D gene TRBD1, 6 bases. Trimming left V 2 bases short and J 2 bases short, with 10 bases between. The CDR3 is made up of 15 amino acids. CDR1 is SGHRS, CDR2 YFSETQ, per germline. CDR3 nucleotides: TGCGCCAGCAGCTTTGGGGGCTCGACTAATGAAAAACTGTTTTTT. Translated, it gives CASSFGGSTNEKLFF.

This chain joins TRBV30 and TRBJ2-1; possible D gene TRBD1, 7 bases. Between the trimmed V and J ends, which lost 6 bases and 5 bases, there was a span of 20 bases. Per germline, CDR1 GTSNPN and CDR2 SVGIG (reference sequence). The CDR3 consists of 15 residues. The CDR3 coding sequence is TGTGCCTGCCCCCGCGCGGGACAGATTAACAATGAGCAGTTCTTC. This sequence encodes CACPRAGQINNEQFF.

The chain employs TRBV4-1 and TRBJ1-2; D is perhaps TRBD1 (5 bases). With 2 bases removed from V and 8 bases from J, the gap between germline ends came to 12 bases. This CDR3 contains 13 residues. Germline V gives CDR1 MGHRA, CDR2 YSYEKL. As DNA, the CDR3 is TGCGCCAGCAGCCAACCTACAGGCGCAGGCTACACCTTC. Protein: CASSQPTGAGYTF.

The chain uses TRBV5-4 and TRBJ2-2; unclear D gene. Trimming removed 1 base from V and 1 base from J, with 8 bases in between. Germline V gene sequence: CDR1 SGHNT, CDR2 YYREEE (reference sequence). The CDR3 is made up of 15 amino acids. The CDR3 loop reads CASSLPRGNTGELFF. Written as DNA, the CDR3 is TGTGCCAGCAGCTTGCCTCGCGGGAACACCGGGGAGCTGTTTTTT.

The V and J genes are TRBV19 and TRBJ1-5; D possibly corresponds to TRBD1 (5 bases). Trimming pared 6 bases from V and 3 bases from J, leaving 12 bases between. CDR1 LNHDA and CDR2 SQIVND come from the germline V gene (reference sequence). The CDR3 is made up of 14 amino acids. The CDR3 DNA follows: TGTGCCAGTAGCTCAGGGAGGGTCAATCAGCCCCAGCATTTT. It specifies CASSSGRVNQPQHF.

The chain links TRBV21-1 to TRBJ1-4; no DNA check was done on the table's D call, TRBD1. TRBV21-1 is assigned pseudogene status. This CDR3 is 12 amino acids long. CDR3 nucleotides: TGTGCCAGCACCACAGGGGGCGGGGAACTGTTTTTT. It encodes CASTTGGGELFF.

This clone has a single count. V is TRBV4-2 and J is TRBJ2-1, with D unclear. V gave up 3 bases and J gave up 6 bases, with 21 bases separating them. The CDR3 contains 17 residues. Per the germline V gene, CDR1 is LGHNA and CDR2 is YNFKEQ. CDR3 in DNA: TGTGCCAGCAGCCAGGAACTATTATCCGGTGTAGGCAATGAGCAGTTCTTC. As protein: CASSQELLSGVGNEQFF.

CDR3 sequence: CASSQPLIAGGMNEQFF. The CDR3 nucleotides are TGTGCCAGCAGCCAACCTCTAATAGCGGGGGGGATGAATGAGCAGTTCTTC. The chain combines TRBV3-1 (or the pseudogene TRBV3-2) with TRBJ2-1, with 11 bases identical to TRBD2. Per germline, CDR1 LGHDT and CDR2 YNNKEL (reference sequence). This CDR3 has 17 amino acids. J lost 7 bases, V lost 2 bases, and 10 bases had no gene match.

The J gene is TRBJ2-2, the V gene TRBV4-1, with a weak D call TRBD1 (6 bases). This CDR3 is built from 15 residues. V was shortened by 4 bases and J by 6 bases, with 15 bases between the two germline ends. Germline values: CDR1 MGHRA, CDR2 YSYEKL. The CDR3 spells CASSPGQGIPGELFF. The CDR3 region has the DNA TGCGCCAGCAGCCCCGGGCAGGGGATCCCCGGGGAGCTGTTTTTT.

This chain joins TRBV4-2 and TRBJ2-3, with D possibly matching TRBD1 (6 bases). The CDR3 totals 15 residues. CDR1 is LGHNA, CDR2 YNFKEQ, per germline. V was pared by 4 bases and J by 3 bases, with 14 bases between. The CDR3 sequence is CASSLAAGETDTQYF. The CDR3 nucleotides are TGTGCCAGCAGCCTTGCCGCAGGGGAAACAGATACGCAGTATTTT.

The chain employs TRBV5-6 and TRBJ1-2; TRBD1 matches at 10 bases. Germline V gene sequence: CDR1 SGHDT, CDR2 YYEEEE. CDR3 size: 16 residues. J gave up 4 bases and V 4 bases, and 10 bases lay outside the gene matches. The CDR3: CASSPTGTGVAYGYTF. The CDR3, as DNA: TGTGCCAGCAGCCCGACCGGGACAGGGGTAGCCTATGGCTACACCTTC.

This chain connects TRBV18 to TRBJ1-6; D is undetermined. Germline-derived CDR1 and CDR2 are KGHSH and LQKENI. With 3 bases removed from V and 7 bases from J, the gap between germline ends came to 16 bases. This CDR3 spans 16 amino acids. The CDR3 nucleotides read TGTGCCAGCTCACCCGTGGCAGGTCGGAAGAATTCACCCCTCCACTTT. Its protein is CASSPVAGRKNSPLHF.